This T cell receptor (beta chain) was identified in a study of cytomegalovirus exposure and HLA in healthy donors. Across the whole study: Earlier work reported approximately 100 million unique TCR beta sequences from about 180 million T cells.

Turning to this clone: Its antigen remains unidentified.

Study conclusions and caveats: With later analysis, a missense DCLRE1C variant became linked to TCR beta V- and J-gene trimming.

V lost 8 bases to trimming and J lost 0 bases; unmatched junction nucleotides: 11. From germline, CDR1 is MRHNA and CDR2 SNTAGT. This CDR3 is built from 17 residues. The PCR had 60 Vbeta and 13 Jbeta primers. TCRdb's copy holds only in-frame clones and misses some; the assay was immunoSEQ multiplex PCR. The sample lists 200,000 to 250,000 clones; just under 70% were seen once. The receptor was derived from a man aged 40-49 years in good health and CMV-seropositive. The sequenced material came from PBMCs. The chain carries TRBV6-4 and TRBJ2-7; 12 nucleotides align to TRBD2. DNA of the CDR3: TGTGCCAGCCTACTAGCGGGGGGCCGTTTCGACTCCTACGAGCAGTACTTC. It specifies CASLLAGGRFDSYEQYF.